Sequencing of this T cell receptor beta chain was carried out in a study of blood T cell repertoires in COVID-19. Study-level background: The study drew acute and convalescent COVID-19 samples from the United States, Italy and Spain. T cells, B-cell-depleted T cells, or PBMCs supplied cDNA or gDNA.

Under the authors' procedure: Estimation of nucleated cell counts was performed using reference gene primer amplification. Libraries were prepared by immunoSEQ multiplex PCR; TCRdb keeps only in-frame clonotypes and omits some of them. For V, J and clone size, that table is used; D and trimming come from the DNA. The sample includes some 140,000 clones, more than 75% of them seen just once. The sequence was collected from an elderly man with acute or convalescent COVID-19. Source material: peripheral blood.

CDR3 nucleotides: TGTGCCAGCAGCCCGACAGGGGCTACTAATGAAAAACTGTTTTTT. Its protein is CASSPTGATNEKLFF. The chain joins TRBV3-1 (or the pseudogene TRBV3-2) to TRBJ1-4, with TRBD1 matching over 8 bases. The trim removed 4 bases at V and 2 bases at J, leaving 3 bases unmatched. Germline V gene data show CDR1 as LGHDT and CDR2 as YNNKEL (reference sequence). The CDR3 spans 15 residues.